This TCR beta chain was found in a study of shared clonotypes between healthy human individuals (dated by TCRdb to 2020 to 2022). For the wider study: The cohort included three men and a couple of women between 18 and 49 years of age. For each donor, CD4 naive and CD4 memory were each run on three plates, CD8 naive on two plates, and CD8 memory on one plate. To estimate repertoire size and how much clonotypes are shared between individuals, the study performed deep sequencing of blood TCR repertoires from roughly five healthy adults. Different laboratories and diverse techniques were used to prepare libraries and sequence TCR repertoires, to increase sequencing depth and limit assay-specific biases. Leukapheresis yielded between about 0.8 and 9.5 billion PBMCs per donor.

Donors were healthy HIV-negative adults with no recently reported acute infections or vaccinations. Only Caucasian adults living in Nashville, Tennessee, USA were represented among the donors. CD4+ T cells were enriched by magnetic negative selection; naive cells were then positively selected on CD45RA, and the negative fraction formed the memory subset. Blood was collected by leukapheresis, and PBMCs were isolated by Ficoll-Histopaque density gradient centrifugation and then cryopreserved in liquid nitrogen vapor phase. Purity and quantity of every magnetically sorted T cell population were checked by analytical flow cytometry. Genomic DNA was isolated from every sorted fraction and measured by UV absorbance on a Nanodrop 2000c. Paper-wide results and their limitations: Even with the large sequencing depth, rarefaction of the sorted-subset datasets indicated that sequencing was incomplete. Across a few donors, approximately 5% of naive CD4, 3% to 3.5% of naive CD8, roughly 2.2% of memory CD4, and roughly 0.4% of memory CD8 clonotypes were shared. Pairwise subsampling led to the expectation that sequencing depth would affect the degree of clonotype sharing among donors. Naive subsets generally had larger estimated clonotype richness than memory subsets did. Compared with non-shared clonotypes, clonotypes shared by all four sorted-subset donors had higher generation probabilities. Because the study included only a small number of donors, the genetic and exposure-history diversity represented was limited. Sampling was limited to blood, and TCR repertoires in tissue likely differ from TCR repertoires in blood.

About this clone itself: Its antigen is unknown. Base qualities are not recorded, but no much larger clone differs from it by a single base.

Using the deep immunoSEQ assay, TCR CDR3 regions were amplified from genomic DNA by multiplex PCR. Extracted genomic DNA from each cell subset was spread evenly across all wells of several immunoSEQ 96-well plates, with each plate serving as a replicate. For sorted subsets, roughly 200 ng of genomic DNA, equivalent to roughly 33,000 T cell genomes, went into each replicate PCR. Purified libraries were quantified with a Qubit 3.0 fluorometer, sized on a Bioanalyzer 2100, and re-quantified with the KAPA Library Quantification kit. Every immunoSEQ 96-well plate was sequenced on a dedicated single-read 150-cycle Illumina NextSeq 550 flow cell. The study's processing was this. Because the immunoSEQ output held only junctional sequences and lacked quality scores, the filtering could not match the filtering applied to full-length reads. To assign V/J genes and CDR3, sequences were annotated against IMGT germline references using PyIR, a Python wrapper for IgBLAST v1.9. Reads with weak V/J assignments (E-value above 1e-6), missing CDR3, stop codons, out-of-frame junctions, or ambiguous translated residues were removed. V3J clonotypes were defined as sequences sharing an identical inferred V gene, J gene, and CDR3 amino acid sequence. Percentage overlap between repertoires was calculated by dividing the number of shared unique clonotypes by the size of the smaller repertoire. Repertoire richness was assessed with RTK rarefaction, the Chao1 estimator, and Recon v2.1 estimates of unobserved clonotypes. Generation probabilities were computed with OLGA for all TCRbeta clonotypes obtained by the gDNA method from several donors. In TCRdb, the immuneACCESS table is reduced to in-frame sequences with V and J assigned. These tables do not hold every clone; where another copy was compared, an unresolved V gene accounts for under half, and the others remain unexplained. V and J calls and clone size come straight from that table; D and trimming were deduced from the DNA. Here the sample has a few million clones; more than 85% occur a single time. The ten biggest clones cover 0.39% of the sample.

The receptor's source is a man aged 18-30 years in good health. Some clones in this sample may be carry-over from other donors' samples. Sequencing was done on a sample of naive CD4+ T cells from PBMCs. The cell subset or site label for this specimen denotes: CD45RA+ positively selected.

The sequence in DNA is TGTGCCAGCAGCCGGCGGGAGGCGGGACTGAACACCGGGGAGCTGTTTTTT. This gives the protein CASSRREAGLNTGELFF. The V and J genes are TRBV7-6 and TRBJ2-2; 8 bases in between match TRBD2. The cysteine opens and the phenylalanine closes a CDR3 of 17 amino acids. The only DNA kept is the CDR3, 51 bases in frame from the first base. V is cut back by 5 bases and J by 1 base, with 9 bases in the junction unmatched. CDR1 SGHVS and CDR2 FNYEAQ are derived from the germline V gene. The variable domain in full, with residues beyond the CDR3 obtained from the reference TRBV7-6 and TRBJ2-2 genes, is GAGVSQSPRYKVTKRGQDVALRCDPISGHVSLYWYRQALGQGPEFLTYFNYEAQQDKSGLPNDRFSAERPEGSISTLTIQRTEQRDSAMYRCASSRREAGLNTGELFFGEGSRLTVL.